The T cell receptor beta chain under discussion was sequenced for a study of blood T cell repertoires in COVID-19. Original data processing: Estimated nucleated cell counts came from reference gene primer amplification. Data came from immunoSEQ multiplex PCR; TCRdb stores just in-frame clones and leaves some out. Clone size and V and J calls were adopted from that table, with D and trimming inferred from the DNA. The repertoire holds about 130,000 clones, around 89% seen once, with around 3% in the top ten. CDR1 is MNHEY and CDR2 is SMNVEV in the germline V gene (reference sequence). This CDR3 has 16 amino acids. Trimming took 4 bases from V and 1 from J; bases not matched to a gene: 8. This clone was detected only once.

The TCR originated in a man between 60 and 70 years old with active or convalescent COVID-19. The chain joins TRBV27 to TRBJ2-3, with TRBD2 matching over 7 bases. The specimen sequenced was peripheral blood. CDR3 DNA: TGTGCCAGCAGTTCCTATAAGCGGGGTGGCACAGATACGCAGTATTTT. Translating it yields CASSSYKRGGTDTQYF.